The clone carrying this TCR beta chain has a handful of counts. This sample is part of a study of cytomegalovirus exposure and HLA in healthy donors. PCR employed 60 Vbeta and 13 Jbeta primers. Repertoires were generated with immunoSEQ multiplex PCR, while TCRdb's copy carries only in-frame clones and drops some. The table has approximately 35,000 clones, 70% to 85% seen once; the top ten hold around 3.6%. Germline V gene sequence: CDR1 MRHNA, CDR2 SNTAGT. V gave up 0 bases and J gave up 0 bases, with 8 bases separating them. The CDR3 covers 16 residues. J is TRBJ2-2 and V is TRBV6-4; possibly TRBD2 for D (6 bases). This TCR derives from a woman between 18 and 30 years old in good health and CMV-seronegative. Sequencing was performed on PBMCs. As DNA, the CDR3 is TGTGCCAGCAGTGACTCCGGGACTGCGAACACCGGGGAGCTGTTTTTT. This encodes CASSDSGTANTGELFF.